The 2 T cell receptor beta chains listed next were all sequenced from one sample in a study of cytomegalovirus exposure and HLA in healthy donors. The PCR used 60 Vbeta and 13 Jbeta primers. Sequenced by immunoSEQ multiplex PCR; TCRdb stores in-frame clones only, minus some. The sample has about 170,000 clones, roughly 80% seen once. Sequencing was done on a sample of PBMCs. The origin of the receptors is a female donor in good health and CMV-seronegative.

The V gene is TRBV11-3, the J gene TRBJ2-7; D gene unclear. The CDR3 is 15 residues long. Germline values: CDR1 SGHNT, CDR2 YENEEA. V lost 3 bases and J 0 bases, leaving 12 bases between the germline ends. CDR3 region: CASSFRPGSSYEQYF. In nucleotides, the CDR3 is TGTGCCAGCAGCTTCCGTCCAGGTAGCTCCTACGAGCAGTACTTC.

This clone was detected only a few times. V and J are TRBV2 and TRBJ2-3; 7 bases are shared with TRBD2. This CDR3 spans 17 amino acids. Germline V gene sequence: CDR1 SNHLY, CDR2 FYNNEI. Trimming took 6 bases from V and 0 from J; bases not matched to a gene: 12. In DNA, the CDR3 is TGTGCCAGCAGGTTAGCGGGCCCCAGACTTAGCACAGATACGCAGTATTTT. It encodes CASRLAGPRLSTDTQYF.